This T cell receptor beta chain was profiled in a study of shared clonotypes between healthy human individuals. Study overall: The study used three CD4 naive, three CD4 memory, two CD8 naive and one CD8 memory plate per donor. Study-level points and caveats: Generation of non-shared clonotypes was less probable than generation of clonotypes shared by all four donors.

Details on this clone: The antigen is undetermined.

Some clones are missing from TCRdb's copy, which holds only in-frame ones; the method was immunoSEQ multiplex PCR. The sample records approximately 640,000 clones, approximately 79% being singletons. Donors were healthy HIV-negative adults without recently reported acute infections or vaccinations. Germline CDR1 reads SQVTM; CDR2 reads ANQGSEA. CDR3 length: 12 amino acids. The V and J ends lost 4 bases and 5 bases, in that order; junction bases with no gene match: 3. This TCR derives from a woman in her 30s in good health. The rearrangement uses TRBV29-1 and TRBJ2-7; 9 bases line up with TRBD1. The specimen was memory CD4+ T cells sorted from blood. Stated subset: CD45RA-negative fraction. The CDR3 reads CSVVQGANEQYF. The DNA for the CDR3 is TGCAGCGTTGTACAGGGGGCGAACGAGCAGTACTTC.